One and the same sample provided the 25 T cell receptor beta chains below, sequenced in a study of T cell repertoires in cytomegalovirus infection. Their antigen targets remain unknown. TCRdb re-analysed the reads in MiXCR, keeping a single row per CDR3 protein. The sample has hundreds of thousands of distinct CDR3 sequences, around a third seen once. The sample here was cultured CD8+ T cells from PBMCs, taken from culture after CMV antigen stimulation. The receptors originated from a human donor in good health (CMV status not recorded). Some clones in this sample may be carry-over from other donors' samples.

On this clonotype itself: A much larger clone differs from this one at a single base, so this may be a read error. This chain uses TRBV12-3 or TRBV12-4 with TRBJ2-6, with TRBD2 as a possible D gene (6 bases). V gave up 6 bases and J gave up 4 bases, with 13 bases separating them. The CDR3 loop spans 15 amino acids. The CDR3 DNA reads as TGTGCCAGCAGCCACGGCGGGACCGGGGCCAACGTCCTGACTTTC. This gives the protein CASSHGGTGANVLTF.

This clonotype was seen a single time. This clone may be a read error of a much larger clone one base away. This rearrangement joins TRBV6-8 to TRBJ2-6, with no clear D. The germline V and J ends were trimmed by 6 bases and 0 bases, with 21 bases remaining between them. Germline V CDR1 and CDR2: MNHGY, SAAAGT. This CDR3 region has 19 residues. The CDR3 sequence is CASSPQAGTAISGANVLTF. As DNA, the CDR3 is TGTGCCAGCAGCCCCCAAGCCGGTACGGCTATCTCTGGGGCCAACGTCCTGACTTTC.

Only a few counts were recorded for this clonotype. This sequence joins TRBV10-3 and TRBJ2-1; 11 bases match TRBD2. This CDR3 is built from 17 residues. V lost 6 bases to trimming and J lost 2 bases; unmatched junction nucleotides: 9. CDR1 is ENHRY and CDR2 is SYGVKD in the germline V gene. The DNA of the CDR3 is TGTGCCATCAGCCTGACTAGCGGGGAGTACACCTACAATGAGCAGTTCTTC. This gives the protein CAISLTSGEYTYNEQFF.

The rearrangement links TRBV6-6 to TRBJ1-6; 8 bases are shared with TRBD1. V lost 5 bases and J lost 7; bases outside the gene matches: 7. The CDR3 is 15 residues long. Looked up from germline, CDR1 is MNHNY and CDR2 is SVGAGI (reference sequence). CDR3 sequence: CASSDRTGLNSPLHF. DNA for the CDR3: TGTGCCAGCAGTGATAGGACAGGGCTGAATTCACCCCTCCACTTT.

The genes are TRBV6-1 and TRBJ1-1; D perhaps matches TRBD1 (5 bases). V was clipped by 6 bases and J by 3 bases, with 14 bases between them. The CDR3 loop spans 14 amino acids. From germline, CDR1 is MNHNS and CDR2 SASEGT. The CDR3 sequence: CASSYGGWDTEAFF. The CDR3 DNA is TGTGCCAGCAGCTACGGGGGGTGGGACACTGAAGCTTTCTTT.

In DNA form, the CDR3 reads TGTGCCAGCAGTTACTCGAGTGGCGGGGTCTTCCCCTACGAGCAGTACTTC. Translated: CASSYSSGGVFPYEQYF. The V and J genes are TRBV6-8 and TRBJ2-7; D perhaps matches TRBD2 (6 bases). Trimming shortened V by 0 bases and J by 2 bases, and 17 bases separated the two germline ends. CDR3 size: 17 residues. Germline lookup yields CDR1 MNHGY and CDR2 SAAAGT.

About this clonotype itself: A much larger clone sits a single nucleotide away, making a read error possible. This chain joins TRBV7-2 and TRBJ2-1; 12 bases match TRBD2. Germline assignment: CDR1 SGHTA and CDR2 FQGNSA. V lost 5 bases, J lost 5 bases, and 7 bases stayed unmatched. This CDR3 spans 16 amino acids. The CDR3 reads CASSDQLAGGHNEQFF. The CDR3 DNA follows: TGTGCCAGCAGCGACCAACTAGCGGGGGGACACAATGAGCAGTTCTTC.

Many counts were recorded for this clonotype. The rearrangement joins TRBV7-9 to TRBJ1-1, with D maybe TRBD1 (5 bases). Trimming shortened V by 2 bases and J by 6 bases, and 16 bases separated the two germline ends. The CDR3 sequence is 15 residues long. CDR1 is SEHNR and CDR2 is FQNEAQ in the germline V gene (reference sequence). CDR3: CASSLSQAKRAEAFF. The CDR3 DNA is TGTGCCAGCAGCTTATCACAGGCCAAACGGGCTGAAGCTTTCTTT.

This clonotype was observed a few times. The chain employs TRBV19 and TRBJ1-5; D gene unclear. Trimming took 8 bases from V and 4 from J, leaving 18 bases between them. Germline V gives CDR1 LNHDA, CDR2 SQIVND (reference sequence). The CDR3 runs to 15 residues. The CDR3 coding sequence is TGTGCCAGTGGCCCTGAGCGTAGGAATAATCAGCCCCAGCATTTT. It codes for CASGPERRNNQPQHF. Drawing the rest from reference TRBV19 and TRBJ1-5, the complete variable domain is DGGITQSPKYLFRKEGQNVTLSCEQNLNHDAMYWYRQDPGQGLRLIYYSQIVNDFQKGDIAEGYSVSREKKESFPLTVTSAQKNPTAFYLCASGPERRNNQPQHFGDGTRLSIL.

This chain connects TRBV7-9 to TRBJ1-1; D gene uncertain. Germline V gives CDR1 SEHNR, CDR2 FQNEAQ (reference sequence). CDR3 length: 13 residues. The V end was cut by 2 bases, the J end by 8 bases, with 12 bases between. CDR3 bases: TGTGCCAGCAGCTTAACTTTCGGGCGCGAAGCTTTCTTT. Amino acids: CASSLTFGREAFF.

The rearrangement uses TRBV12-3 or TRBV12-4 and TRBJ2-5, with TRBD1 matching 10 bases. J was trimmed by 3 bases and V by 0 bases; bases with no gene match: 1. The CDR3 runs 15 residues. The CDR3 nucleotides read TGTGCCAGCAGTTTAGCGACAGGGGGCGAAGAGACCCAGTACTTC. Translating gives CASSLATGGEETQYF.

This clonotype was recorded only once. The rearrangement joins TRBV4-1 to TRBJ1-2, with TRBD1 matching 7 bases. The germline gives CDR1 MGHRA, CDR2 YSYEKL. Trimming cost V 3 bases and J 4 bases; bases outside gene matches: 8. The CDR3 loop spans 15 amino acids. The DNA of the CDR3 is TGCGCCAGCAGCCAGCCCAGACAGGGTGGCTATGGCTACACCTTC. This translates into CASSQPRQGGYGYTF.

This chain uses TRBV12-3 or TRBV12-4 with TRBJ1-5, with D unclear. V was clipped by 7 bases and J by 3 bases, with 10 bases between them. This CDR3 spans 13 amino acids. The CDR3 sequence: CASTLANNQPQHF. As DNA, the CDR3 is TGTGCCAGCACCCTGGCCAACAATCAGCCCCAGCATTTT.

The chain carries TRBV3-1 and TRBJ2-1; D remains unclear. Germline V gene lookup returns CDR1 LGHDT and CDR2 YNNKEL (reference sequence). The length of the CDR3 is 13 residues. Trimming took off 0 bases at V and 6 bases at J, with 6 bases between the two ends. CDR3: CASSQDLANEQFF. The DNA for the CDR3 is TGTGCCAGCAGCCAAGATTTGGCCAATGAGCAGTTCTTC.

The V and J genes are TRBV27 and TRBJ1-5, with D unresolved. Germline V gives CDR1 MNHEY, CDR2 SMNVEV (reference sequence). V was shortened by 8 bases and J by 0 bases, with 14 bases between the two germline ends. The CDR3 covers 15 residues. CDR3 residues: CASGRPAFSNQPQHF. CDR3 sequence (DNA): TGTGCCAGCGGTAGACCCGCCTTTAGCAATCAGCCCCAGCATTTT.

In DNA, the CDR3 is TGTGCCAGCAGTGCTGCCGGGACGGGGGATCGTGAGACCCAGTACTTC. This translates into CASSAAGTGDRETQYF. The chain couples TRBV7-9 to TRBJ2-5, with D possibly TRBD2 on 6 matching bases. CDR1 is SEHNR, CDR2 FQNEAQ, per germline (reference sequence). The ends were cut back, 6 bases at V and 5 bases at J, with 22 bases in the middle. There are 16 residues in the CDR3.

The V gene is TRBV5-5, the J gene TRBJ2-2; no reliable D call. The CDR3 sequence is 15 residues long. V was trimmed by 3 bases and J by 0 bases, leaving 9 bases between them. The germline CDR1 and CDR2 sequences are SGHKS and YYEKEE (reference sequence). The DNA of the CDR3 is TGTGCCAGCAGCTCGCTCTTAGCGAACACCGGGGAGCTGTTTTTT. Amino acids: CASSSLLANTGELFF.

The J gene is TRBJ1-2, the V gene TRBV5-1; D may be TRBD1 (6 bases). Trimming cost V 8 bases and J 6 bases, with 29 bases left between them. Germline CDR1 reads SGHRS; CDR2 reads YFSETQ. This CDR3 comprises 17 residues. The CDR3 here is CASAYEDSLSSIDGYTF. As DNA, the CDR3 is TGCGCCAGTGCTTACGAGGACAGTCTTTCCTCGATTGATGGCTACACCTTC.

This clonotype was observed a few times. In nucleotides, the CDR3 is TGTGCCACCGAGGGAGGGGAGAGGACTGGAAACACCATATATTTT. Encoded protein: CATEGGERTGNTIYF. This rearrangement joins TRBV7-9 to TRBJ1-3; D perhaps matches TRBD1 (5 bases). The CDR3 runs to 15 residues. CDR1 SEHNR and CDR2 FQNEAQ come from the germline V gene (reference sequence). Trimming took off 10 bases at V and 2 bases at J, with 18 bases between the two ends.

Note on this clonotype: A junction end diverges from the germline sequence, so it may reflect a read error. V and J are TRBV7-6 and TRBJ1-5; 9 bases are a match to TRBD1. From germline, CDR1 is SGHVS and CDR2 FNYEAQ. This CDR3 is 17 amino acids long. As DNA, the CDR3 is TGTGCCAACAGCGCGGCCCTTACAGGGGGCGCAGAACAGCCCCAGCATTTT. It encodes CANSAALTGGAEQPQHF.

This clonotype was counted only a few times. The rearrangement joins TRBV12-5 to TRBJ2-7; TRBD1 aligns across 8 bases. Germline V CDR1 and CDR2: LGHNT, FRNRAP. The length of the CDR3 is 13 residues. Trimming took 6 bases from V and 3 from J; bases not matched to a gene: 4. CDR3 protein: CASGRGQGYEQYV. The CDR3, as DNA: TGTGCTAGTGGGCGCGGACAGGGCTACGAGCAGTACGTC.

The chain carries TRBV4-3 and TRBJ1-1; D call uncertain. Germline values: CDR1 LGHNA, CDR2 YSLEER. CDR3 size: 13 residues. The V gene lost 0 bases and the J gene lost 7 bases, with 9 bases spanning the gap. The CDR3 region has the DNA TGCGCCAGCAGCCAAGAAGGATGGAATGAAGCTTTCTTT. This sequence encodes CASSQEGWNEAFF.

This clonotype was detected ten times or more. The V gene is TRBV28, the J gene TRBJ2-1, with TRBD1 identical over 12 bases. CDR3 length equals 16 residues. V lost 5 bases and J lost 4; bases outside the gene matches: 6. Germline assignment: CDR1 MDHEN and CDR2 SYDVKM. The CDR3 is CASSPPGQGAYNEQFF. The DNA of the CDR3 is TGTGCCAGCAGTCCTCCGGGACAGGGGGCTTACAATGAGCAGTTCTTC. Supplemented by reference TRBV28 and TRBJ2-1, the full variable domain reads DVKVTQSSRYLVKRTGEKVFLECVQDMDHENMFWYRQDPGLGLRLIYFSYDVKMKEKGDIPEGYSVSREKKERFSLILESASTNQTSMYLCASSPPGQGAYNEQFFGPGTRLTVL.

This clonotype was picked up many times. This chain links TRBV7-2 with TRBJ2-1; 7 bases align to TRBD1. V trimming: 4 bases; J trimming: 8 bases; junction bases outside the gene matches: 8. Per the germline V gene, CDR1 is SGHTA and CDR2 is FQGNSA. The CDR3 is made up of 14 amino acids. CDR3: CASSSPGQSYEQFF. The CDR3 nucleotides are TGTGCCAGCAGCTCTCCGGGACAGTCTTATGAGCAGTTCTTC.

The chain's CDR3 is CASRVGLGVNTGELFF. CDR3 bases: TGTGCCAGCAGGGTGGGGCTGGGGGTGAACACCGGGGAGCTGTTTTTT. V is TRBV7-6 and J is TRBJ2-2, with D perhaps matching TRBD1 or TRBD2 (5 bases each). V was pared by 6 bases and J by 1 base, with 15 bases between. This CDR3 spans 16 amino acids. Per the germline V gene, CDR1 is SGHVS and CDR2 is FNYEAQ.